Shown below are 30 T cell receptor beta chains from a single sample sequenced in a study of cytomegalovirus exposure and HLA in healthy donors. In the PCR, 60 Vbeta and 13 Jbeta primers were used. The repertoire was sequenced with immunoSEQ multiplex PCR; TCRdb's copy has only in-frame clones and lacks some. Here the sample spans more than 150,000 clones, roughly 77% being singletons. The sample was PBMCs. The receptors were gathered from a woman aged 25 to 39 in good health and CMV-seropositive.

The rearrangement links TRBV12-5 to TRBJ1-2, with D uncertain. Trimming cost V 1 base and J 4 bases, with 19 bases left between them. CDR1 and CDR2 (germline): LGHNT, FRNRAP. This CDR3 has 17 amino acids. The CDR3 sequence: CASGLAREAVLSYGYTF. As DNA, the CDR3 is TGTGCTAGTGGTTTGGCAAGGGAGGCGGTCCTCAGCTATGGCTACACCTTC.

This clone was observed once. CDR3 region: CATERGTQYF. The DNA of the CDR3 is TGTGCCACCGAGCGCGGCACGCAGTATTTT. J is TRBJ2-3 and V is TRBV7-8; D is unresolved. The germline V gene has CDR1 SGHVS and CDR2 FQNEAQ. Trimming pared 10 bases from V and 9 bases from J, leaving 11 bases between. CDR3 size: 10 residues.

The rearrangement joins TRBV10-3 to TRBJ2-3; D is uncertain. Germline V gene lookup returns CDR1 ENHRY and CDR2 SYGVKD. The CDR3 loop spans 13 amino acids. Trimming left V 4 bases short and J 0 bases short, with 5 bases between. The DNA of the CDR3 is TGTGCCATCAGTGGAGGAAGCACAGATACGCAGTATTTT. Protein product: CAISGGSTDTQYF.

The chain combines TRBV18 with TRBJ1-2; D not resolved. V was cut by 2 bases and J by 7 bases, with 17 bases left in between. CDR3 length equals 15 residues. Germline V gene data show CDR1 as KGHSH and CDR2 as LQKENI. CDR3 region: CASSPCEGGECGYTF. The DNA for the CDR3 is TGTGCCAGCTCACCATGCGAAGGAGGAGAATGTGGCTACACCTTC.

The V call is TRBV10-3, the J call TRBJ1-4; D gene ambiguous. The V and J ends lost 0 bases and 0 bases respectively, with 5 bases between them. The CDR3 is 15 amino acids. Germline V gene lookup returns CDR1 ENHRY and CDR2 SYGVKD. CDR3: CAISESAATNEKLFF. In DNA form, the CDR3 reads TGTGCCATCAGTGAGTCTGCGGCAACTAATGAAAAACTGTTTTTT.

The chain links TRBV5-1 to TRBJ1-1; D uncertain. The ends were cut back, 2 bases at V and 1 base at J, with 6 bases in the middle. Germline V CDR1 and CDR2: SGHRS, YFSETQ. The CDR3 totals 13 residues. The CDR3, as DNA: TGCGCCAGCAGCTTATTCGGGAACACTGAAGCTTTCTTT. Translation gives CASSLFGNTEAFF.

This chain connects TRBV5-1 to TRBJ1-2; D possibly corresponds to TRBD1 (5 bases). The CDR3 is made up of 14 amino acids. Per the germline V gene, CDR1 is SGHRS and CDR2 is YFSETQ. Trimming cost V 1 base and J 8 bases, with 15 bases left between them. The CDR3 nucleotides are TGCGCCAGCAGCTTGCTTAGTGCGGGGGTCGGCTACACCTTC. It yields the protein CASSLLSAGVGYTF.

The V gene is TRBV27, the J gene TRBJ1-2, with 8 bases identical to TRBD1. Germline V gene data show CDR1 as MNHEY and CDR2 as SMNVEV (reference sequence). The CDR3 runs 14 residues. J lost 8 bases, V lost 5 bases, and 10 bases had no gene match. DNA of the CDR3: TGTGCCAGCAGTCAGCGGACAGGGTGGGTCGGCTACACCTTC. Amino acid sequence: CASSQRTGWVGYTF.

This chain uses TRBV27 with TRBJ2-7, with 10 bases fitting TRBD1. Trimming removed 5 bases from V and 10 bases from J; junction bases left unmatched: 5. The germline CDR1 and CDR2 sequences are MNHEY and SMNVEV (reference sequence). This CDR3 contains 12 residues. The DNA for the CDR3 is TGTGCCAGCAGTCCGGGACAGGGGACACAGTACTTC. This translates into CASSPGQGTQYF.

Notes on this clone: The same CDR3 arises from other DNA sequences in this sample as well. The CDR3 DNA reads TGTGCCAGCAGTTACCCGGGACAGGGTTCCTACGAGCAGTACTTC. Translation: CASSYPGQGSYEQYF. The chain employs TRBV6-6 and TRBJ2-7, with 9 nucleotides matching TRBD1. CDR3 length equals 15 residues. With 2 bases clipped from V and 1 base from J, the junction kept 3 bases outside the gene matches. Germline CDR1 and CDR2: MNHNY and SVGAGI (reference sequence).

This clone was found once. CDR3 sequence: CASSIGQLPYNSPLHF. DNA of the CDR3: TGTGCCAGTAGTATTGGACAGCTCCCTTATAATTCACCCCTCCACTTT. The V call is TRBV19, the J call TRBJ1-6; D perhaps matches TRBD1 (6 bases). The CDR3 extends over 16 amino acids. Looked up from germline, CDR1 is LNHDA and CDR2 is SQIVND (reference sequence). The V end lost 3 bases, the J end lost 4 bases, and 13 bases lay between the germline ends.

The chain couples TRBV15 to TRBJ2-6; D unclear. Trimming took 1 base from V and 1 from J, leaving 5 bases between them. Germline V gene sequence: CDR1 LNHNV, CDR2 YYDKDF (reference sequence). The CDR3 loop spans 15 amino acids. The CDR3: CATSRGASGANVLTF. In DNA form, the CDR3 reads TGTGCCACCAGCAGAGGGGCTTCTGGGGCCAACGTCCTGACTTTC.

The V gene is TRBV11-3, the J gene TRBJ1-5; D unclear. CDR1 is SGHNT, CDR2 YENEEA, per germline. The CDR3 is made up of 13 amino acids. V lost 0 bases, J lost 4 bases, and 4 bases lay in between. CDR3 in DNA: TGTGCCAGCAGCTTAGATCTGAATCAGCCCCAGCATTTT. This gives the protein CASSLDLNQPQHF.

About this clone: Mismatch with germline at one junction end may stem from a read error. The chain links TRBV7-9 to TRBJ2-7; 8 positions match TRBD1. This CDR3 contains 14 residues. The germline V gene encodes CDR1 SEHNR and CDR2 FQNEAQ (reference sequence). CDR3 residues: CSSSLAGQGYEQYF. The CDR3 nucleotides read TGTTCCAGCAGCTTAGCCGGACAGGGCTACGAGCAGTACTTC.

This clone is a singleton in its sample. The genes are TRBV6-1 and TRBJ1-2, with D maybe TRBD1 (6 bases). Per germline, CDR1 MNHNS and CDR2 SASEGT. V was cut by 7 bases and J by 8 bases, with 20 bases left in between. The length of the CDR3 is 14 residues. CDR3 region: CASTEGGGASGYTF. The CDR3 nucleotides are TGTGCCAGCACCGAAGGGGGAGGGGCTAGCGGCTACACCTTC.

The chain employs TRBV29-1 and TRBJ1-2; D unresolved. Germline CDR1 and CDR2: SQVTM and ANQGSEA. With 4 bases removed from V and 4 bases from J, the gap between germline ends came to 19 bases. The CDR3 loop spans 15 amino acids. The CDR3 loop reads CSVGPPGVSPYGYTF. DNA of the CDR3: TGCAGCGTTGGTCCTCCCGGGGTTAGTCCCTATGGCTACACCTTC.

The CDR3 sequence is CASSADRGANEKLFF. As DNA, the CDR3 is TGTGCCAGCAGCGCGGACAGGGGAGCTAATGAAAAACTGTTTTTT. The chain couples TRBV9 to TRBJ1-4, with 9 bases matching TRBD1. This CDR3 has 15 amino acids. V was pared by 3 bases and J by 3 bases, with 3 bases of the junction left unmatched. From germline, CDR1 is SGDLS and CDR2 YYNGEE.

The count of this clone is one. The chain joins TRBV18 to TRBJ2-7, with 7 bases identical to TRBD1. V lost 0 bases and J lost 5; bases outside the gene matches: 25. CDR3 length: 21 residues. Germline V CDR1 and CDR2: KGHSH, LQKENI. CDR3 sequence reads: CASSPPGLDRSLSGRSNEQYF. In DNA, the CDR3 is TGTGCCAGCTCACCACCGGGGTTGGACAGGTCCTTAAGCGGTAGAAGTAACGAGCAGTACTTC.

The genes are TRBV12-5 and TRBJ2-4, with 7 bases fitting TRBD2. V was pared by 6 bases and J by 0 bases, with 2 bases of the junction left unmatched. Germline lookup yields CDR1 LGHNT and CDR2 FRNRAP. The CDR3 is made up of 14 amino acids. As DNA, the CDR3 is TGTGCTAGTGGGCCGGGGGGAGCCAAAAACATTCAGTACTTC. Translating gives CASGPGGAKNIQYF.

The chain employs TRBV15 and TRBJ1-4, with unresolved D. The CDR3 is 18 residues long. The V end was cut by 3 bases, the J end by 8 bases, with 25 bases between. Germline CDR1 is LNHNV and CDR2 is YYDKDF (reference sequence). DNA for the CDR3: TGTGCCACCAGCAGTGGCCAAAGCGCGGCATCTCTTGGGGAAAAACTGTTTTTT. This gives the protein CATSSGQSAASLGEKLFF.

The rearrangement uses TRBV18 and TRBJ2-3; 9 bases match TRBD1. CDR3 size: 15 residues. V gave up 3 bases and J gave up 1 base; unmatched junction bases: 2. Germline V lookup: CDR1 KGHSH, CDR2 LQKENI. The CDR3 here is CASSPRTGGTDTQYF. CDR3 in DNA: TGTGCCAGCTCACCGCGGACAGGGGGCACAGATACGCAGTATTTT.

The chain has TRBV9 and TRBJ2-1, with 7 bases lining up with TRBD2. Trimming took 3 bases from V and 4 from J; bases not matched to a gene: 10. Germline V gives CDR1 SGDLS, CDR2 YYNGEE. CDR3 size: 16 residues. DNA for the CDR3: TGTGCCAGCAGCGGAGGGGAGGGACCAATTTACAATGAGCAGTTCTTC. It codes for CASSGGEGPIYNEQFF.

The chain carries TRBV7-2 and TRBJ2-5; 9 bases line up with TRBD2. Gene TRBJ2-7 matches the end of the DNA better, so the J call may be wrong. Germline loops: CDR1 SGHTA, CDR2 FQGNSA. The CDR3 totals 16 residues. CDR3: CASSLVSSGDSYEQYF. CDR3 sequence (DNA): TGTGCCAGCAGCTTAGTGTCTAGCGGGGATTCCTACGAGCAGTACTTC.

This clone came up a few times. This chain links TRBV10-3 with TRBJ2-7; TRBD2 matches 10 bases. The germline V gene encodes CDR1 ENHRY and CDR2 SYGVKD. The J segment lost 2 bases and the V segment lost 2 bases, leaving 9 bases of the junction unmatched. This CDR3 contains 17 residues. This CDR3 is CAISEGIAGGRAYEQYF. The CDR3 DNA is TGTGCCATCAGTGAGGGTATAGCGGGGGGCCGCGCCTACGAGCAGTACTTC.

CDR3 sequence reads: CASSFTGSAYEQYF. In nucleotides, the CDR3 is TGTGCCAGCAGCTTCACAGGGAGTGCCTACGAGCAGTACTTC. V is TRBV5-4 and J is TRBJ2-7, with D possibly TRBD1 on 6 matching bases. Trimming took off 2 bases at V and 2 bases at J, with 11 bases between the two ends. CDR3 length: 14 residues. CDR1 and CDR2 from the germline V gene are SGHNT and YYREEE (reference sequence).

The chain recombines TRBV5-8 with TRBJ1-4; TRBD1 might be the D (5 bases). V was clipped by 6 bases and J by 8 bases, with 23 bases between them. The CDR3 has 16 amino acids. Germline loops: CDR1 SGHTS, CDR2 YDEGEE. The CDR3, as DNA: TGTGCCAGCAAAAGAGGCGGGGATTGGGGGAACGAAAAACTGTTTTTT. This codes for CASKRGGDWGNEKLFF.

The chain employs TRBV19 and TRBJ2-4; a weak D match, TRBD1 (6 bases). CDR1 is LNHDA, CDR2 SQIVND, per germline (reference sequence). Trimming shortened V by 3 bases and J by 7 bases, and 13 bases separated the two germline ends. The CDR3 consists of 14 residues. CDR3 DNA: TGTGCCAGTAGTATGGCAGGGGCCCTTAACATTCAGTACTTC. It is translated as CASSMAGALNIQYF.

The chain recombines TRBV28 with TRBJ2-6, with D maybe TRBD1 (5 bases). The length of the CDR3 is 17 residues. In germline, CDR1 is MDHEN, CDR2 SYDVKM. The ends were cut back, 5 bases at V and 2 bases at J, with 16 bases in the middle. The CDR3 sequence: CASSPPGWLPGANVLTF. As DNA, the CDR3 is TGTGCCAGCAGTCCCCCAGGGTGGCTACCTGGGGCCAACGTCCTGACTTTC.

The gene calls are TRBV7-9 and TRBJ1-1; the D gene is possibly TRBD1 (5 bases). This CDR3 region has 14 residues. V shed 1 base and J shed 4 bases, with 10 bases lying between them. CDR1 SEHNR and CDR2 FQNEAQ come from the germline V gene (reference sequence). The CDR3 here is CASSLGRRGTEAFF. The CDR3 DNA follows: TGTGCCAGCAGCTTAGGTCGTAGGGGCACTGAAGCTTTCTTT.

The genes are TRBV28 and TRBJ2-5; perhaps TRBD1 as D (6 bases). V was trimmed by 6 bases and J by 5 bases, leaving 22 bases between them. The CDR3 runs 16 residues. Germline CDR1 MDHEN, CDR2 SYDVKM. The CDR3 DNA reads as TGTGCCAGCAGGAGTTATGGGACACAGAAGCGGGAGACCCAGTACTTC. This translates into CASRSYGTQKRETQYF. The full variable domain, completed using reference TRBV28 and TRBJ2-5, is DVKVTQSSRYLVKRTGEKVFLECVQDMDHENMFWYRQDPGLGLRLIYFSYDVKMKEKGDIPEGYSVSREKKERFSLILESASTNQTSMYLCASRSYGTQKRETQYFGPGTRLLVL.